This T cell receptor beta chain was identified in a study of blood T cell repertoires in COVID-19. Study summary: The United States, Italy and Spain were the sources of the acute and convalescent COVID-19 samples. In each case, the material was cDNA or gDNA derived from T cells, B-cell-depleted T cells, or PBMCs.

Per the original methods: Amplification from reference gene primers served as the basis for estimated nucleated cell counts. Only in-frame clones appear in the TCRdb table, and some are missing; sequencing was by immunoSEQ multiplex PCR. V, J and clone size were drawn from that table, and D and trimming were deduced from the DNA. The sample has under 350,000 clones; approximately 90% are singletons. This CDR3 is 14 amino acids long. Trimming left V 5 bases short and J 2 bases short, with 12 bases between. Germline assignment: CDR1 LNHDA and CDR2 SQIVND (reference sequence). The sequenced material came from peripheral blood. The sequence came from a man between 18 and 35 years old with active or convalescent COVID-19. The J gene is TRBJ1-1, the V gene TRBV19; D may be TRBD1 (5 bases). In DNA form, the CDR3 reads TGTGCCAGTAGTCCCCAGGGTTATAACACTGAAGCTTTCTTT. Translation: CASSPQGYNTEAFF.